This record looks at one T cell receptor (beta chain) sequence and its context. Its antigen is currently unknown. These data belong to a study of cytomegalovirus exposure and HLA in healthy donors. Study-wide points: According to a subsequent analysis, TCR clusters identified in the first cohort showed a tendency to co-occur across the roughly 120 validation repertoires. Associated with cytomegalovirus, according to the listing, were some 150 TCR beta chains.

Some clones are missing from TCRdb's copy, which holds only in-frame ones; the method was immunoSEQ multiplex PCR. The top ten hold approximately 1.3% of the sample, which has roughly 130,000 clones, 88% seen once. The V and J ends lost 0 bases and 7 bases, in that order; junction bases with no gene match: 5. The germline CDR1 and CDR2 sequences are MNHNY and SVGAGI (reference sequence). The CDR3 extends over 16 amino acids. This chain links TRBV6-6 with TRBJ2-1; 11 bases are a match to TRBD2. The clonotype was recovered from a man aged 25-45 years in good health and CMV-seronegative. Material for sequencing was PBMCs. The DNA for the CDR3 is TGTGCCAGCAGTTACTCGGTAGCGGGAGGGCCAAATGAGCAGTTCTTC. Encoded protein: CASSYSVAGGPNEQFF.